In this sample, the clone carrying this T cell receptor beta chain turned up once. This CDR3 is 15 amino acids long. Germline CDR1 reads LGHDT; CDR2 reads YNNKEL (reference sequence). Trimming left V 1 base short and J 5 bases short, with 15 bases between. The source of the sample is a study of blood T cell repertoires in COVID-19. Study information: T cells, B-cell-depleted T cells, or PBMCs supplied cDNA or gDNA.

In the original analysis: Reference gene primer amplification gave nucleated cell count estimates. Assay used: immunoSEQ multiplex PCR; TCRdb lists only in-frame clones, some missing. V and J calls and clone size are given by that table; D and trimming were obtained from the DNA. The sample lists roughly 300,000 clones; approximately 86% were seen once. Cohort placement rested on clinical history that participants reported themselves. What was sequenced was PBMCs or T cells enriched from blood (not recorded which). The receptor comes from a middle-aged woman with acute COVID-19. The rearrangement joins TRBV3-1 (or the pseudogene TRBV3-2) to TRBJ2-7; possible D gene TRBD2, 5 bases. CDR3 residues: CASSQGSTGVDEQYF. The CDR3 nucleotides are TGTGCCAGCAGCCAAGGAAGCACCGGGGTTGACGAGCAGTACTTC.